The clone carrying this T cell receptor (beta chain) has a single count. The CDR3 contains 14 residues. The V gene lost 6 bases and the J gene lost 6 bases, with 15 bases spanning the gap. From germline, CDR1 is MDHEN and CDR2 SYDVKM. Method: immunoSEQ multiplex PCR; TCRdb's copy keeps in-frame clones and lacks some. The table has approximately 2.1 million clones, about 92% seen once. The data derive from a study of shared clonotypes between healthy human individuals. The wider study: Three plates each covered CD4 naive and memory; CD8 naive two, CD8 memory one.

The sample taken for sequencing was naive CD4+ T cells from PBMCs. Subset noted: CD45RA+ positively selected. The chain has TRBV28 and TRBJ1-5; D perhaps matches TRBD1 (6 bases). This TCR was sampled from a man aged 18 to 30 in good health. Some clones in this sample may be carry-over from other donors' samples. Here the CDR3 reads CASSSPGASQPQHF. The CDR3 DNA reads as TGTGCCAGCAGCTCCCCAGGGGCGTCTCAGCCCCAGCATTTT.